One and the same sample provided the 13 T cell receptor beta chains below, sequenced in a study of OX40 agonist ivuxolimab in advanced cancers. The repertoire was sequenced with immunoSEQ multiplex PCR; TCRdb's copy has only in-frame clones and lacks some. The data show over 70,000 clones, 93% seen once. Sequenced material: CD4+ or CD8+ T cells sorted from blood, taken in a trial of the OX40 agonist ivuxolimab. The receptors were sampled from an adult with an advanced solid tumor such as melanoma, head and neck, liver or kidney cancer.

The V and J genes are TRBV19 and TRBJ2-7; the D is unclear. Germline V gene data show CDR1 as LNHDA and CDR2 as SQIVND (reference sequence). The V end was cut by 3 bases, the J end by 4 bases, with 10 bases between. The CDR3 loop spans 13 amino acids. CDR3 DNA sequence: TGTGCCAGTAGTATGGGTGGGGATTACGAGCAGTACTTC. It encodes CASSMGGDYEQYF.

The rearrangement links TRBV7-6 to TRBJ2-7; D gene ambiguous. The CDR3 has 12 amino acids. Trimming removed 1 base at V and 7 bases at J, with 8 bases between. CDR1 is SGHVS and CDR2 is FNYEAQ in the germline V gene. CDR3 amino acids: CASSLGDGEQYF. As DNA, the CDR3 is TGTGCCAGCAGCTTAGGGGATGGGGAGCAGTACTTC.

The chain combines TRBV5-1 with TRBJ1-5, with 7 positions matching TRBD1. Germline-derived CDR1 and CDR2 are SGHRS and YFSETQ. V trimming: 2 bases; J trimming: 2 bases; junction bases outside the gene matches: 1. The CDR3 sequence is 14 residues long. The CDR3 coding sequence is TGCGCCAGCAGCTTTGGACAGGGCAATCAGCCCCAGCATTTT. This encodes CASSFGQGNQPQHF.

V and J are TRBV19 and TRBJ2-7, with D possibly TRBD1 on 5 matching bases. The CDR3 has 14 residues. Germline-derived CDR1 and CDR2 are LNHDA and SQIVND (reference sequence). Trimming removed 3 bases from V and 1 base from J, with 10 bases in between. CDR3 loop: CASSMAGNSYEQYF. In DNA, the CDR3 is TGTGCCAGTAGTATGGCAGGGAATTCCTACGAGCAGTACTTC.

The CDR3: CASSPGLTNYGYTF. The CDR3, as DNA: TGTGCCAGCAGCCCAGGATTGACTAACTATGGCTACACCTTC. The chain combines TRBV7-9 with TRBJ1-2; D not certain. V gave up 5 bases and J gave up 0 bases, with 10 bases separating them. The germline V gene encodes CDR1 SEHNR and CDR2 FQNEAQ (reference sequence). The CDR3 is 14 amino acids.

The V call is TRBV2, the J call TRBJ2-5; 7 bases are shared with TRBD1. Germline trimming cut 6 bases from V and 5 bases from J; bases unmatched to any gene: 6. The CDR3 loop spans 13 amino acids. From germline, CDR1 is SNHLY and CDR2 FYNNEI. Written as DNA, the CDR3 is TGTGCCAGCAGAGGGGGCGAGGGGGAGACCCAGTACTTC. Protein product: CASRGGEGETQYF.

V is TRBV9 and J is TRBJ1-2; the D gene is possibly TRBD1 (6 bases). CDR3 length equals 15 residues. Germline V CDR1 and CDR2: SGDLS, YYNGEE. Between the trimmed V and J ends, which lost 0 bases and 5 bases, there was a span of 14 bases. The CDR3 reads CASSVASGTPYGYTF. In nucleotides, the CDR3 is TGTGCCAGCAGCGTAGCTAGCGGGACACCTTATGGCTACACCTTC.

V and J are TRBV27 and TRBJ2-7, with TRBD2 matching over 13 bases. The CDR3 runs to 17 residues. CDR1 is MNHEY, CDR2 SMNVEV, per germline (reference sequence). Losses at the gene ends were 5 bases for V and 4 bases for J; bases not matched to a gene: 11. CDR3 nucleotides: TGTGCCAGCAGTACCGGACTAGCGGGAGATTATGGTTACGAGCAGTACTTC. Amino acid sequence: CASSTGLAGDYGYEQYF.

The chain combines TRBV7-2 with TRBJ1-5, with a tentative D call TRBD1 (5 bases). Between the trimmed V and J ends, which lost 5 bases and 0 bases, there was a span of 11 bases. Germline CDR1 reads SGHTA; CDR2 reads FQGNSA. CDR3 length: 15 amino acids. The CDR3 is CASSPRGDSNQPQHF. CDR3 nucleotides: TGTGCCAGCAGCCCCCGGGGGGATAGCAATCAGCCCCAGCATTTT. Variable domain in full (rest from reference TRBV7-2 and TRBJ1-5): GAGVSQSPSNKVTEKGKDVELRCDPISGHTALYWYRQSLGQGLEFLIYFQGNSAPDKSGLPSDRFSAERTGGSVSTLTIQRTQQEDSAVYLCASSPRGDSNQPQHFGDGTRLSIL.

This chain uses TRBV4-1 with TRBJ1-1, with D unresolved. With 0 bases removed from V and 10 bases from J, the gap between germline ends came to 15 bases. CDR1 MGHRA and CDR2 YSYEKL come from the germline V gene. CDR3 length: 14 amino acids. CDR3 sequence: CASSQDAGIVLAFF. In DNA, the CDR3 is TGCGCCAGCAGCCAAGATGCAGGCATAGTCCTAGCTTTCTTT.

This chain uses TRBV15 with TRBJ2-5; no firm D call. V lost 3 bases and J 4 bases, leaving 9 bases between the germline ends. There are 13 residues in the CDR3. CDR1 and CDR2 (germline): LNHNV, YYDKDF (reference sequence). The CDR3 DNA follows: TGTGCCACCAGCAGCTTCCTGGGAGAGACCCAGTACTTC. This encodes CATSSFLGETQYF.

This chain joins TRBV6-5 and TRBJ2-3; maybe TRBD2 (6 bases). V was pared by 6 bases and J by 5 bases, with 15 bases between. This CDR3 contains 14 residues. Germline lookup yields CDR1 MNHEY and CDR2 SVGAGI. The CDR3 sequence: CASRVFGGGDTQYF. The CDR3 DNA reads TGTGCCAGCAGGGTCTTCGGGGGTGGAGATACGCAGTATTTT.

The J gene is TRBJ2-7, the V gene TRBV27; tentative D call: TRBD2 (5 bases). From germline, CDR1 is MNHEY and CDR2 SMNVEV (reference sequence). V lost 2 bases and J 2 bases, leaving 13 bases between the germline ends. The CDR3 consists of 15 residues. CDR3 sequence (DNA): TGTGCCAGCAGTTTAATGGCGGGCAGGACCTACGAGCAGTACTTC. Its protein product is CASSLMAGRTYEQYF.